Listed below are T cell receptor beta chains from one sample, sequenced in a study of HIV-infected children after antiretroviral therapy interruption. TCRdb re-called the 3' RACE reads through MiXCR, storing one row per CDR3 protein. This sample yields approximately 15,000 distinct CDR3 sequences, of which 3% to 4% are seen a single time; under 40% belongs to the top ten. This material consisted of CD45RO+ CD8+ T cells from PBMCs, pooled from several time points, taken from a donor given antiretroviral therapy, either interrupted or continuous. These TCRs come from a pool of human donors with HIV. Each CDR3 is given with its conserved first and last residue. The order of the fields is V gene, D gene, clone size, CDR3 length, J gene, CDR3 protein, CDR3 DNA. A D gene is named only where the DNA matches it firmly. Part of the rows lack a size; the others show once, few, many or a class for expanded clones.

TRBV6-6	.	many	16	TRBJ1-6	CASSYGPANHNSPLHF	TGTGCCAGCAGTTACGGGCCAGCTAACCATAATTCACCCCTCCACTTT
TRBV30	.	many	13	TRBJ1-1	CAWSNSLNTEAFF	TGTGCCTGGAGTAACTCCCTGAACACTGAAGCTTTCTTT
TRBV13	.	few	12	TRBJ2-7	CASSFGTGEQYF	TGTGCCAGCAGCTTTGGGACCGGTGAGCAGTACTTC
TRBV20-1	.	.	16	TRBJ1-1	CSARDLRDNMNTEAFF	TGCAGTGCTAGAGATCTGAGGGACAACATGAACACTGAAGCTTTCTTT
TRBV2	.	many	16	TRBJ1-2	CASSAEVGQVAPGYTF	TGTGCCAGCAGTGCCGAGGTAGGGCAGGTGGCGCCGGGCTACACCTTC
TRBV7-8	.	many	14	TRBJ1-2	CASSYIGRLYGFTF	TGTGCCAGCAGCTATATCGGACGCCTCTATGGCTTCACCTTC
TRBV7-2	.	.	12	TRBJ2-7	CASLGPTYEQYF	TGTGCCAGCCTGGGGCCAACCTACGAGCAGTACTTC
TRBV21-1	.	many	15	TRBJ2-4	CASSAQLGGKNIQYF	TGTGCCAGCAGCGCGCAGTTGGGAGGCAAAAACATTCAGTACTTC
TRBV25-1	.	many	13	TRBJ1-1	CASSLNTNTEAFF	TGTGCCAGCAGTCTAAACACGAACACTGAAGCTTTCTTT
TRBV6-4	.	many	13	TRBJ2-1	CASSDKGYNEQFF	TGTGCCAGCAGTGACAAAGGCTACAATGAGCAGTTCTTC
TRBV2	.	many	14	TRBJ2-2	CASSDRMDTGELFF	TGTGCCAGCAGTGACAGAATGGACACCGGGGAGCTGTTTTTT
TRBV10-3	TRBD1	many	15	TRBJ2-3	CAISAGTGETDTQYF	TGTGCCATCAGTGCCGGGACAGGGGAAACAGATACGCAGTATTTT
TRBV11-2	.	many	12	TRBJ2-7	CASSLVSYEQYF	TGTGCCAGCAGCTTAGTATCCTACGAGCAGTACTTC
TRBV29-1	.	many	13	TRBJ2-7	CSVEDLYPGEQYF	TGCAGCGTTGAAGACCTTTATCCCGGCGAGCAGTACTTC
TRBV19	.	many	16	TRBJ1-1	CASTTRLWGLLTEAFF	TGTGCCAGTACCACACGCCTCTGGGGACTGTTGACTGAAGCTTTCTTT
TRBV11-2	TRBD2	many	16	TRBJ2-2	CASRRTSGEFTGELFF	TGTGCCAGCAGACGGACTAGCGGGGAGTTCACCGGGGAGCTGTTTTTT
TRBV28	TRBD1	many	17	TRBJ1-2	CASSPTGTGEEGYGYTF	TGTGCCAGCAGTCCCACCGGGACAGGGGAGGAAGGCTATGGCTACACCTTC
TRBV20-1	.	medium-sized	13	TRBJ1-1	CSAKGQVETEAFF	TGCAGTGCGAAGGGCCAAGTCGAGACTGAAGCTTTCTTT
TRBV10-3	TRBD1	medium-sized	16	TRBJ2-1	CAISDSRDSLYNEQFF	TGTGCCATCAGTGATTCCCGGGACAGCCTCTACAATGAGCAGTTCTTC
TRBV12-3/TRBV12-4	TRBD1	many	15	TRBJ1-1	CASSEQGVRNTEAFF	TGTGCCAGCAGTGAACAGGGGGTGAGGAACACTGAAGCTTTCTTT
TRBV5-1	.	medium-sized	15	TRBJ1-5	CASSLSGARNQPQHF	TGCGCCAGCAGCTTATCAGGGGCTCGCAATCAGCCCCAGCATTTT
TRBV9	.	many	17	TRBJ2-3	CASSVAVSFQSTDTQYF	TGTGCCAGCAGCGTGGCAGTCTCCTTCCAGAGCACAGATACGCAGTATTTT
TRBV5-1	.	many	14	TRBJ1-2	CASTGGDGIYGYTF	TGCGCCAGCACCGGTGGTGACGGGATCTATGGCTACACCTTC
TRBV5-1	TRBD1	many	18	TRBJ1-1	CASSLVVHTGVGGTEAFF	TGCGCCAGCAGCTTGGTGGTGCATACAGGGGTGGGTGGAACTGAAGCTTTCTTT
TRBV6-2/TRBV6-3	.	many	13	TRBJ1-1	CASSGTENTEAFF	TGTGCCAGCTCCGGGACGGAGAACACTGAAGCTTTCTTT
TRBV28	.	many	15	TRBJ2-5	CASSLEGFGIETQYF	TGTGCCAGCAGTTTGGAAGGGTTTGGGATTGAGACCCAGTACTTC
TRBV4-1	.	medium-sized	14	TRBJ2-3	CASTQGSFTDTQYF	TGCGCCAGCACCCAGGGGTCATTCACAGATACGCAGTATTTT
TRBV19	TRBD1	few	14	TRBJ2-1	CASSMGQGAREQFF	TGTGCCAGTAGTATGGGACAGGGGGCTCGTGAGCAGTTCTTC
TRBV4-1	.	few	15	TRBJ2-5	CASSQFSFPRETQYF	TGCGCCAGCAGCCAATTCAGTTTCCCCCGAGAGACCCAGTACTTC
TRBV9	.	.	16	TRBJ1-5	CASSVGEGSSYQPQHF	TGTGCCAGCAGCGTAGGGGAGGGAAGTTCCTATCAGCCCCAGCATTTT
TRBV20-1	.	many	12	TRBJ1-1	CSARLSDTEAFF	TGCAGTGCTAGACTATCAGACACTGAAGCTTTCTTT
TRBV29-1	TRBD1	many	13	TRBJ2-1	CSAGQGDYNEQFF	TGCAGCGCAGGACAGGGAGATTACAATGAGCAGTTCTTC
TRBV29-1	.	few	14	TRBJ2-1	CSTGLTSSYNEQFF	TGCAGCACGGGACTTACGAGCTCCTACAATGAGCAGTTCTTC
TRBV7-9	.	many	14	TRBJ1-1	CASSLETGATKAFF	TGTGCCAGCAGCTTAGAAACGGGGGCGACCAAAGCTTTCTTT
TRBV20-1	.	many	21	TRBJ2-5	CSAPPPKGEELRDPGGLTQYF	TGCAGTGCTCCACCCCCCAAGGGGGAAGAGCTCCGGGACCCCGGCGGGCTAACCCAGTACTTC
TRBV19	TRBD1	many	14	TRBJ2-7	CASSTTGFNHEQYF	TGTGCCAGTAGTACGACAGGGTTTAACCACGAGCAGTACTTC
TRBV20-1	.	.	13	TRBJ2-7	CSAGPGTIDEQYF	TGCAGTGCCGGCCCCGGGACAATCGACGAGCAGTACTTC
TRBV11-2	TRBD2	many	15	TRBJ2-3	CASSLVGTNTDTQYF	TGTGCCAGCAGCTTAGTCGGGACTAACACAGATACGCAGTATTTT
TRBV6-1	TRBD2	many	17	TRBJ2-1	CASSETSGGSSYNEQFF	TGTGCCAGCAGTGAAACTAGCGGGGGGAGCTCCTACAATGAGCAGTTCTTC
TRBV20-1	TRBD1	.	16	TRBJ2-1	CSARDHEGAQIYAQFF	TGCAGTGCTAGAGATCACGAGGGGGCCCAAATCTATGCGCAGTTCTTC
TRBV12-3/TRBV12-4	TRBD1	many	14	TRBJ2-7	CASSPGTGLNEQYF	TGTGCCAGCAGCCCAGGGACAGGGTTGAACGAGCAGTACTTC